This T cell receptor beta chain was sequenced for a study of blood T cell repertoires in COVID-19. Study information: T cells, B-cell-depleted T cells, or PBMCs supplied cDNA or gDNA.

Residents of 24 US areas, aged roughly 18 to 89 years, made up the participants. Researchers sorted participants into cohorts using their self-reported clinical history. Clones were sequenced by immunoSEQ multiplex PCR, and TCRdb holds only the in-frame ones, with some missing. In the table there are 270,000 or so clones, about 87% of which are singletons. Germline-derived CDR1 and CDR2 are SGHKS and YYEKEE (reference sequence). The V gene lost 0 bases and the J gene lost 8 bases, with 6 bases spanning the gap. The CDR3 extends over 12 amino acids. This TCR was sampled from a woman in her 30s with acute COVID-19. V gene TRBV5-5 combines with J gene TRBJ2-1; no reliable D call. Sequences were obtained from PBMCs or T cells enriched from blood (not recorded which). The CDR3 DNA reads as TGTGCCAGCAGCTTGGGACGGGATGAGCAGTTCTTC. This translates into CASSLGRDEQFF.